Given below is one T cell receptor beta chain in context. Its matching antigen is unknown. Germline CDR1 is GTSNPN and CDR2 is SVGIG (reference sequence). This CDR3 has 17 amino acids. The V and J ends lost 3 bases and 1 base, in that order; junction bases with no gene match: 12. The sample comes from a study of shared clonotypes between healthy human individuals. The study, taken as a whole, reports: In contrast to clonotypes shared by all four donors, non-shared clonotypes had lower generation probabilities. The genetic and exposure-history diversity represented was limited by few donors. What rarefaction showed was incomplete sorted-subset sequencing despite large depth.

Profiling relied on immunoSEQ multiplex PCR, and the TCRdb table lists in-frame clones only, not all of them. The sample shows fewer than 1.4 million clones, approximately 80% of them seen only once. The origin of this receptor is a man between 18 and 35 years old in good health. Some clones in this sample may be carry-over from other donors' samples. Sequenced material: memory CD4+ T cells from PBMCs. The subset here: CD45RA-negative fraction. The V and J genes are TRBV30 and TRBJ2-3; 8 bases match TRBD2. The CDR3 bases are TGTGCCTGGAGCCCCCAGCGGGAGCTATACCGCACAGATACGCAGTATTTT. Residues: CAWSPQRELYRTDTQYF.